The 18 T cell receptor beta chains given below trace back to one sample, sequenced in a study of shared clonotypes between healthy human individuals. Generated by immunoSEQ multiplex PCR, the TCRdb table keeps only in-frame clones and is missing some. The sample yields about a million clones, approximately 80% seen once. Input material: memory CD4+ T cells from PBMCs. Specified subset: CD45RA-negative fraction. The receptor source for this set is a man aged 18 to 29 in good health. Some clones in this sample may be carry-over from other donors' samples.

As regards this clone: This likely came from a read error, as a far larger clone is one base away. At the DNA level, this CDR3 is encoded by other sequences in the same sample as well. The chain combines TRBV30 with TRBJ2-7; D remains unclear. Deletions cut 0 bases from V and 6 bases from J, with 12 bases between. The germline gives CDR1 GTSNPN, CDR2 SVGIG (reference sequence). This CDR3 contains 13 residues. The CDR3 loop is CAWSVSFESEQYF. The CDR3 bases are TGTGCCTGGAGTGTGTCCTTTGAAAGCGAGCAGTACTTC.

The V call is TRBV5-6, the J call TRBJ2-2; unclear D gene. The CDR3 loop spans 13 amino acids. Germline V gene data show CDR1 as SGHDT and CDR2 as YYEEEE. Trimming shortened V by 7 bases and J by 2 bases, and 9 bases separated the two germline ends. CDR3 sequence reads: CASQATNTGELFF. In nucleotides, the CDR3 is TGTGCCAGCCAGGCCACCAACACCGGGGAGCTGTTTTTT.

In this sample, this clone turned up once. This specimen includes other DNA sequences encoding the same CDR3. This chain joins TRBV6-1 and TRBJ1-5; D is ambiguous. The V end lost 1 base, the J end lost 2 bases, and 6 bases lay between the germline ends. The CDR3 is 14 amino acids. Germline V gene lookup returns CDR1 MNHNS and CDR2 SASEGT. CDR3 DNA sequence: TGTGCCAGCAGTGAAGGCGCGGGCAATCAGCCCCAGCATTTT. This codes for CASSEGAGNQPQHF.

This clone appeared once. V gene TRBV11-3 combines with J gene TRBJ2-1; no clear D. The V gene's germline CDR1 is SGHNT and CDR2 YENEEA. V was shortened by 0 bases and J by 10 bases, with 10 bases between the two germline ends. This CDR3 has 13 amino acids. The CDR3 sequence is CASSLDLDAEQFF. CDR3 sequence (DNA): TGTGCCAGCAGCTTAGACCTGGACGCCGAGCAGTTCTTC.

The J gene is TRBJ2-1, the V gene TRBV2; D unclear. Trimming left V 8 bases short and J 6 bases short, with 8 bases between. This CDR3 spans 11 amino acids. The germline CDR1 and CDR2 sequences are SNHLY and FYNNEI. The CDR3 is CASVESNEQFF. DNA for the CDR3: TGTGCCAGCGTCGAGAGCAATGAGCAGTTCTTC.

This clone was found once. Other DNA sequences in the sample encode the same CDR3. This chain links TRBV7-3 with TRBJ2-1; 8 positions match TRBD2. Trimming took 5 bases from V and 1 from J; bases not matched to a gene: 7. The CDR3 covers 16 residues. Germline CDR1 SGHTA, CDR2 FQGTGA. For the CDR3, the DNA is TGTGCCAGCAGCCCACGCGGGGGGCCGTCCTACAATGAGCAGTTCTTC. Amino acids: CASSPRGGPSYNEQFF.

V gene TRBV7-2 combines with J gene TRBJ2-5; either TRBD1 or TRBD2 may fit D (5 bases each). The V and J ends lost 1 base and 2 bases respectively, with 17 bases between them. This CDR3 has 17 residues. CDR1 and CDR2 from the germline V gene are SGHTA and FQGNSA. The CDR3 is CASSLVVSGTAQETQYF. The CDR3 DNA follows: TGTGCCAGCAGCTTAGTCGTCTCGGGGACGGCACAAGAGACCCAGTACTTC.

The DNA of the CDR3 is TGTGCCAGCAGTGTAGAGGGGACAGGATGGGGTCAGCCCCAGCATTTT. It codes for CASSVEGTGWGQPQHF. V gene TRBV2 combines with J gene TRBJ1-5; 8 nucleotides align to TRBD1. The V gene end was trimmed by 4 bases and the J gene end by 6 bases; junction bases not matched to a gene: 11. Germline values: CDR1 SNHLY, CDR2 FYNNEI. This CDR3 has 16 amino acids. The whole variable domain, remainder taken from reference TRBV2 and TRBJ1-5, is EPEVTQTPSHQVTQMGQEVILRCVPISNHLYFYWYRQILGQKVEFLVSFYNNEISEKSEIFDDQFSVERPDGSNFTLKIRSTKLEDSAMYFCASSVEGTGWGQPQHFGDGTRLSIL.

The chain has TRBV19 and TRBJ1-2; the D is unclear. This CDR3 has 14 residues. Trimming removed 4 bases from V and 4 bases from J, with 13 bases in between. Germline-derived CDR1 and CDR2 are LNHDA and SQIVND (reference sequence). The CDR3 nucleotides are TGTGCCAGTAGTAGGAGTGGCACCGTCTATGGCTACACCTTC. Amino acid sequence: CASSRSGTVYGYTF.

V and J are TRBV6-1 and TRBJ1-4; 9 positions agree with TRBD1. The CDR3 extends over 15 amino acids. Germline V CDR1 and CDR2: MNHNS, SASEGT. With 6 bases clipped from V and 8 bases from J, the junction kept 10 bases outside the gene matches. The CDR3 sequence: CASSETGTGKEKLFF. DNA for the CDR3: TGTGCCAGCAGCGAAACCGGGACAGGGAAAGAAAAACTGTTTTTT.

The chain couples TRBV28 to TRBJ1-5; 7 nucleotides align to TRBD1. Germline values: CDR1 MDHEN, CDR2 SYDVKM. This CDR3 spans 18 amino acids. Trimming took 4 bases from V and 2 from J; bases not matched to a gene: 14. The CDR3 DNA follows: TGTGCCAGCAGTTCAAATCCCTACAGGGGAAGGGGCAATCAGCCCCAGCATTTT. This encodes CASSSNPYRGRGNQPQHF. Full variable domain (missing parts from reference TRBV28 and TRBJ1-5): DVKVTQSSRYLVKRTGEKVFLECVQDMDHENMFWYRQDPGLGLRLIYFSYDVKMKEKGDIPEGYSVSREKKERFSLILESASTNQTSMYLCASSSNPYRGRGNQPQHFGDGTRLSIL.

This sequence joins TRBV5-1 and TRBJ1-1; D remains unclear. Between the trimmed V and J ends, which lost 2 bases and 4 bases, there was a span of 15 bases. The CDR3 spans 15 residues. CDR1 is SGHRS and CDR2 is YFSETQ in the germline V gene. The CDR3 sequence: CASSFLSGVSTEAFF. DNA of the CDR3: TGCGCCAGCAGCTTCTTATCCGGGGTGAGCACTGAAGCTTTCTTT.

Concerning this clone: Other DNA sequences from this sample encode an identical CDR3 as well. The rearrangement joins TRBV5-1 to TRBJ1-1; weak D call: TRBD1 (6 bases). Germline lookup yields CDR1 SGHRS and CDR2 YFSETQ. Trimming took off 4 bases at V and 5 bases at J, with 12 bases between the two ends. This CDR3 comprises 13 residues. CDR3 in amino acids: CASSLGAGTEAFF. CDR3 in DNA: TGCGCCAGCAGCCTGGGGGCGGGTACTGAAGCTTTCTTT. The full variable domain, with the rest looked up from reference TRBV5-1 and TRBJ1-1, is KAGVTQTPRYLIKTRGQQVTLSCSPISGHRSVSWYQQTPGQGLQFLFEYFSETQRNKGNFPGRFSGRQFSNSRSEMNVSTLELGDSALYLCASSLGAGTEAFFGQGTRLTVV.

This clone was seen just once. V and J are TRBV11-3 and TRBJ2-1, with 9 bases matching TRBD1. CDR1 SGHNT and CDR2 YENEEA come from the germline V gene. V was clipped by 0 bases and J by 6 bases; unmatched bases: 3. This CDR3 has 15 residues. CDR3 residues: CASSLEQGASNEQFF. The CDR3 coding sequence is TGTGCCAGCAGCTTAGAACAGGGGGCCAGCAATGAGCAGTTCTTC.

The chain carries TRBV6-5 and TRBJ2-7; 8 bases match TRBD1. Germline V lookup: CDR1 MNHEY, CDR2 SVGAGI. CDR3 length: 16 residues. Trimming took 3 bases from V and 5 from J; bases not matched to a gene: 12. CDR3 sequence reads: CASSYELPRGLHEQYF. In DNA, the CDR3 is TGTGCCAGCAGTTATGAGCTCCCCAGGGGGCTCCACGAGCAGTACTTC.

The V and J genes are TRBV4-1 and TRBJ2-2; TRBD2 matches at 7 bases. There are 15 residues in the CDR3. The trim removed 0 bases at V and 4 bases at J, leaving 2 bases unmatched. The germline gives CDR1 MGHRA, CDR2 YSYEKL. The CDR3 nucleotides are TGCGCCAGCAGCCAAGAGGGGGGGTCCACCGGGGAGCTGTTTTTT. It specifies CASSQEGGSTGELFF.

A few counts support this clone. V is TRBV7-6 and J is TRBJ1-1, with TRBD1 identical over 8 bases. The CDR3 is 13 residues long. Germline V gene lookup returns CDR1 SGHVS and CDR2 FNYEAQ. Trimming cost V 3 bases and J 7 bases; bases outside gene matches: 4. CDR3 amino acids: CASSLGQEGEAFF. The CDR3 DNA reads TGTGCCAGCAGCTTGGGACAGGAGGGTGAAGCTTTCTTT.

This chain joins TRBV6-5 and TRBJ2-6; D possibly corresponds to TRBD1 (6 bases). Germline V gives CDR1 MNHEY, CDR2 SVGAGI. The CDR3 sequence is 14 residues long. With 7 bases removed from V and 4 bases from J, the gap between germline ends came to 11 bases. CDR3 nucleotides: TGTGCCAGCAAGCAGGGGTACGGGGCCAACGTCCTGACTTTC. This codes for CASKQGYGANVLTF.